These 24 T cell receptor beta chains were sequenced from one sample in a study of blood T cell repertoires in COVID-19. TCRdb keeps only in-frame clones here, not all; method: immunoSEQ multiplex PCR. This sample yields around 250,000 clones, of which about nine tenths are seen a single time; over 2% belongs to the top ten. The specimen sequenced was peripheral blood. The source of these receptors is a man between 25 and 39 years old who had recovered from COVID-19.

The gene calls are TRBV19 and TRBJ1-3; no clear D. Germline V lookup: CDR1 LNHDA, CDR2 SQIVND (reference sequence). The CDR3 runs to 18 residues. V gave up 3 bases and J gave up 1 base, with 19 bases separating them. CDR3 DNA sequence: TGTGCCAGTAGTATCCAAACGTTAACCGGGTCATCTGGAAACACCATATATTTT. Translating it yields CASSIQTLTGSSGNTIYF.

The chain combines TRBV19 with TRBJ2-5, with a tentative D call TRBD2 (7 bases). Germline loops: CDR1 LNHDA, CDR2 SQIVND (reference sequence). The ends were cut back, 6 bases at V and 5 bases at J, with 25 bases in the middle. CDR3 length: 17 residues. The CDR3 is CASSSLGGRDGRETQYF. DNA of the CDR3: TGTGCCAGTAGCTCACTCGGGGGGCGCGATGGTCGGGAGACCCAGTACTTC.

CDR3 DNA: TGTGCCAGCCGCCGAGCGGGGAACACAGATACGCAGTATTTT. Its translation is CASRRAGNTDTQYF. The V call is TRBV6-2 or TRBV6-3, the J call TRBJ2-3; 7 nucleotides line up with TRBD2. Per germline, CDR1 MNHEY and CDR2 SVGEGT. This CDR3 contains 14 residues. The V and J ends lost 8 bases and 2 bases, in that order; junction bases with no gene match: 7.

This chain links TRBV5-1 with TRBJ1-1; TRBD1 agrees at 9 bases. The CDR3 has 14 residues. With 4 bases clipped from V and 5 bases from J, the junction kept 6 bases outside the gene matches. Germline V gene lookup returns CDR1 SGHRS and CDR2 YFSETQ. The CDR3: CASSGQGSGTEAFF. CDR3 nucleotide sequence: TGCGCCAGCAGCGGACAGGGGTCGGGAACTGAAGCTTTCTTT.

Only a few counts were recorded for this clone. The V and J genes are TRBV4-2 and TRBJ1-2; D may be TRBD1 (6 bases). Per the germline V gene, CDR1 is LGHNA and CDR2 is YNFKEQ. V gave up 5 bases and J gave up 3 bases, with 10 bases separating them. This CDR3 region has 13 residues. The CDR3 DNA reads TGTGCCAGCAGCACCCCAGGGGACTATGGCTACACCTTC. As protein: CASSTPGDYGYTF.

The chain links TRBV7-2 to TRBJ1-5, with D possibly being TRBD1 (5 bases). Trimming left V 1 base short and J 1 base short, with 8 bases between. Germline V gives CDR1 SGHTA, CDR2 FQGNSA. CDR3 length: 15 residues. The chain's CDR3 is CASSLGGRSNQPQHF. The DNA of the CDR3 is TGTGCCAGCAGCTTAGGGGGCAGAAGCAATCAGCCCCAGCATTTT.

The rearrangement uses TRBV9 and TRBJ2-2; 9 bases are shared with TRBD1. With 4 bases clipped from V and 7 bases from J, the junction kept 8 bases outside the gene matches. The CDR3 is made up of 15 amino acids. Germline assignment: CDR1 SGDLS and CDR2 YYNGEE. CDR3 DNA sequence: TGTGCCAGCAGCCCTAGGGACAGGGCCGGCGGGGAGCTGTTTTTT. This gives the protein CASSPRDRAGGELFF. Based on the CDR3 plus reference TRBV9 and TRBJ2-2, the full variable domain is DSGVTQTPKHLITATGQRVTLRCSPRSGDLSVYWYQQSLDQGLQFLIQYYNGEERAKGNILERFSAQQFPDLHSELNLSSLELGDSALYFCASSPRDRAGGELFFGEGSRLTVL.

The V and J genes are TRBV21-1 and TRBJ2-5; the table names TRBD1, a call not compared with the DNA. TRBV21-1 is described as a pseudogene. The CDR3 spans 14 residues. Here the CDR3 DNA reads TGTGCCAGCAGCCTCCCCCCAGGACAAGAGACCCAGTACTTC. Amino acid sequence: CASSLPPGQETQYF.

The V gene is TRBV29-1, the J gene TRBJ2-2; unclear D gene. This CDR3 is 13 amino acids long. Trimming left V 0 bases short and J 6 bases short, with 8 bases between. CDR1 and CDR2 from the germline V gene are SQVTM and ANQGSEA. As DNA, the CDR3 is TGCAGCGTTGAAGATCTTGGAGCCGGGGAGCTGTTTTTT. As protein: CSVEDLGAGELFF.

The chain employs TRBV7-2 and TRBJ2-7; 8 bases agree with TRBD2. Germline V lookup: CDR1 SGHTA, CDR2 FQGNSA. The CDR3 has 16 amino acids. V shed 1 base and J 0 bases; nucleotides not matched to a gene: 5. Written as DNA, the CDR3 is TGTGCCAGCAGCTTAGTTGTCCGGGGGGGCTCCTACGAGCAGTACTTC. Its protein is CASSLVVRGGSYEQYF.

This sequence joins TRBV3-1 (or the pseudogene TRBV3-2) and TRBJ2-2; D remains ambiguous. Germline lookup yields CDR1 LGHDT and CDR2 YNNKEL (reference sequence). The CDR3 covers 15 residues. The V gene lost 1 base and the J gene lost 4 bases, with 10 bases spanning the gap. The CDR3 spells CASSQVSRSTGELFF. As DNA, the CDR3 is TGTGCCAGCAGCCAAGTCTCTAGATCCACCGGGGAGCTGTTTTTT.

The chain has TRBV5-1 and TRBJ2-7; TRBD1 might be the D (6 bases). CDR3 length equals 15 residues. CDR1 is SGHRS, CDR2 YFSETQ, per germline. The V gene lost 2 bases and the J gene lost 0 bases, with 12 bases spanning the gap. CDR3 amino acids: CASSFQDRSSYEQYF. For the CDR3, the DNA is TGCGCCAGCAGCTTTCAAGACAGGAGCTCCTACGAGCAGTACTTC.

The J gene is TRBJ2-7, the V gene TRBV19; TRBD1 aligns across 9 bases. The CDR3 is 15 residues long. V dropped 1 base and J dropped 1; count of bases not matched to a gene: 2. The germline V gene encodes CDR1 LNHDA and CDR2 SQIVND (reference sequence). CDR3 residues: CASSIGGTGSYEQYF. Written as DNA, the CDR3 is TGTGCCAGTAGTATAGGTGGGACAGGGTCCTACGAGCAGTACTTC. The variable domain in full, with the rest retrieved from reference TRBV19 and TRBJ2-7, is DGGITQSPKYLFRKEGQNVTLSCEQNLNHDAMYWYRQDPGQGLRLIYYSQIVNDFQKGDIAEGYSVSREKKESFPLTVTSAQKNPTAFYLCASSIGGTGSYEQYFGPGTRLTVT.

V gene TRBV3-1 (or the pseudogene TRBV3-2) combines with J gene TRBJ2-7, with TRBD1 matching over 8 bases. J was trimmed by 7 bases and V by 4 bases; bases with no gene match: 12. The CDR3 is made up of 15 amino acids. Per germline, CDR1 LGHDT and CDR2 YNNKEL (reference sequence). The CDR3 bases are TGTGCCAGCAGCCGTAGACAGGGGAATACGGGGGAGCAGTACTTC. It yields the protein CASSRRQGNTGEQYF.

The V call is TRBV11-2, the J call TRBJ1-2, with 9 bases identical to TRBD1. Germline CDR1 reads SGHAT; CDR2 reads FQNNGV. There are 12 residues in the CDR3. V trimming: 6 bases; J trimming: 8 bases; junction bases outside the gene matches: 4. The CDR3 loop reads CASRPTGGGYTF. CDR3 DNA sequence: TGTGCCAGCAGGCCAACAGGGGGCGGCTACACCTTC.

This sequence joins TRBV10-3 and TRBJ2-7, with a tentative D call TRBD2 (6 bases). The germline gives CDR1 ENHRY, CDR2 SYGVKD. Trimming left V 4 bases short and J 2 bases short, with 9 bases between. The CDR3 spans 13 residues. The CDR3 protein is CAISASSAYEQYF. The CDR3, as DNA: TGTGCCATCAGTGCCTCTAGCGCCTACGAGCAGTACTTC.

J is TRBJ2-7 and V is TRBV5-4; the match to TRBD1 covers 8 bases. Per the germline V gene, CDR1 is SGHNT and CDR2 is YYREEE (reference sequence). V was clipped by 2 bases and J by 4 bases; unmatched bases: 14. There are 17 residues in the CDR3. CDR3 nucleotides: TGTGCCAGCAGCTTCGGGTTAATCCAGGGGGCAAGGTACGAGCAGTACTTC. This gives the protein CASSFGLIQGARYEQYF.

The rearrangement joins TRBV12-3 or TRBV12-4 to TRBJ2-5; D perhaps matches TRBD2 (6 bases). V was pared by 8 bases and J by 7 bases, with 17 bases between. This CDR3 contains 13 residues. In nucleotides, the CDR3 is TGTGCCAGCCGACTAGGGGACGAACGGACCCAGTACTTC. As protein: CASRLGDERTQYF.

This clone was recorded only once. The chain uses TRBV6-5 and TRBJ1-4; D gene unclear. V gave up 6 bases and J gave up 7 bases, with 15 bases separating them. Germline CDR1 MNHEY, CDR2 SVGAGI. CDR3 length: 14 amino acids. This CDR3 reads CASSRDARGEKLFF. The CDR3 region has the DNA TGTGCCAGCAGCCGGGATGCACGAGGTGAAAAACTGTTTTTT.

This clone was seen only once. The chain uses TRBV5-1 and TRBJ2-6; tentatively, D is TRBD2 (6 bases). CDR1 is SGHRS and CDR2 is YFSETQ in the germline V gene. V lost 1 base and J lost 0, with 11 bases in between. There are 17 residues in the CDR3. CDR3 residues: CASSLTSGVSGANVLTF. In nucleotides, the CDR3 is TGCGCCAGCAGCTTGACGTCGGGAGTCTCTGGGGCCAACGTCCTGACTTTC.

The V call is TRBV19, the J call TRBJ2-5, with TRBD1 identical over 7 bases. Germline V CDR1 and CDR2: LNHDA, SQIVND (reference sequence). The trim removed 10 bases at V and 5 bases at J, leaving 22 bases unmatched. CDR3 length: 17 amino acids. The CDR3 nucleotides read TGTGCCACCCTTCCCTCGGCAGGACAGGCGAAGGGGGAGACCCAGTACTTC. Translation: CATLPSAGQAKGETQYF. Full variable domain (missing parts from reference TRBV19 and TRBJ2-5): DGGITQSPKYLFRKEGQNVTLSCEQNLNHDAMYWYRQDPGQGLRLIYYSQIVNDFQKGDIAEGYSVSREKKESFPLTVTSAQKNPTAFYLCATLPSAGQAKGETQYFGPGTRLLVL.

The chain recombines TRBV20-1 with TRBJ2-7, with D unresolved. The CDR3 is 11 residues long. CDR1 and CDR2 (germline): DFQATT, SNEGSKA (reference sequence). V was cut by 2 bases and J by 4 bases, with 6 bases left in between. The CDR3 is CSARYYYEQYF. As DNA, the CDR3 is TGCAGTGCTAGATACTATTACGAGCAGTACTTC.

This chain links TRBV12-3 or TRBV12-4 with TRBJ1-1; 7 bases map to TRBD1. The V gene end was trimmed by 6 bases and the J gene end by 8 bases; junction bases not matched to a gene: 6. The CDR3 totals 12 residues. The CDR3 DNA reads TGTGCCAGCAGCGGGACAGCGAGCGAAGCTTTCTTT. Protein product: CASSGTASEAFF.

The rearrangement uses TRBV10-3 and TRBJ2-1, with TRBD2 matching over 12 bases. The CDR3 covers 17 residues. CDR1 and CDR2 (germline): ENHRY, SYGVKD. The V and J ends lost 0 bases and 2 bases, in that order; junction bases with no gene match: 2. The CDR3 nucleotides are TGTGCCATCAGTGAGTCGGCTAGCGGGGGGGCCTACAATGAGCAGTTCTTC. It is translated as CAISESASGGAYNEQFF.